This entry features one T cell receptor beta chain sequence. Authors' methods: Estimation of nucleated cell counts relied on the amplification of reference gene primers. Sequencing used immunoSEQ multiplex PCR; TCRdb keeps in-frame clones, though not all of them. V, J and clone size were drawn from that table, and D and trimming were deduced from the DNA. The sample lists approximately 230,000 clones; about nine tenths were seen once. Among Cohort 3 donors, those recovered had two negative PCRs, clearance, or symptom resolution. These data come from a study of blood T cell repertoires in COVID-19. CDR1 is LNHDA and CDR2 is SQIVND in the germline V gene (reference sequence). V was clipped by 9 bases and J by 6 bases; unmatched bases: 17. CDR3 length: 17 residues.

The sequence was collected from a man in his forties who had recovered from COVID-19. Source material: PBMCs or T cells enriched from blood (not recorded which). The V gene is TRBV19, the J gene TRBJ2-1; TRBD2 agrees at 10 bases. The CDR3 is CASSPRWLAGAPNEQFF. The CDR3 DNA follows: TGTGCCAGCAGTCCCCGGTGGCTAGCGGGGGCACCCAATGAGCAGTTCTTC.